Here is one T cell receptor beta chain with its context. The data belong to a study of shared clonotypes between healthy human individuals. Germline CDR1 reads ENHRY; CDR2 reads SYGVKD. Losses at the gene ends were 10 bases for V and 3 bases for J; bases not matched to a gene: 8. This CDR3 is 14 amino acids long. The protocol was immunoSEQ multiplex PCR, while the TCRdb copy is restricted to in-frame clones and leaves out a portion. This table has some 1 million clones, 65% to 75% appearing once. This clonotype was sampled from a young man in good health. This chain links TRBV10-3 with TRBJ2-2; TRBD1 matches 7 bases. Sequencing was carried out using memory CD4+ T cells sorted from blood. The subset: CD45RA-negative fraction. The CDR3 sequence is CATNKGADTGELFF. CDR3 DNA: TGTGCCACCAACAAGGGGGCCGACACCGGGGAGCTGTTTTTT.